These 26 T cell receptor beta chains were all obtained from the same sample, sequenced in a study of T-cell memory formation after mild COVID-19. TCRdb re-called the 5' RACE reads through MiXCR, storing one row per CDR3 protein. The table has around 180,000 distinct CDR3 sequences, about 18% seen once. The sequencing input was PBMCs or a T cell subset sorted from them (not recorded which). These receptors were taken from a man aged 18-30 years who had mild COVID-19 (a few samples of this study predate the infection). Cell type and time point are not known.

This clonotype was found a few times. The chain uses TRBV6-1 and TRBJ2-1; TRBD1 is a possible D gene (5 bases). The CDR3 totals 11 residues. The V gene's germline CDR1 is MNHNS and CDR2 SASEGT. V lost 2 bases, J lost 12 bases, and 8 bases lay in between. CDR3 residues: CASSEWGGQFF. For the CDR3, the DNA is TGTGCCAGCAGTGAATGGGGCGGGCAGTTCTTC.

This clonotype was counted ten times or more. This chain uses TRBV5-1 with TRBJ2-7; D is ambiguous. The germline V gene encodes CDR1 SGHRS and CDR2 YFSETQ. The V and J ends lost 5 bases and 0 bases respectively, with 12 bases between them. The CDR3 is made up of 14 amino acids. CDR3 nucleotides: TGCGCCAGCAGTCAAGGACCGATCTCCTACGAGCAGTACTTC. It is translated as CASSQGPISYEQYF.

V gene TRBV30 combines with J gene TRBJ2-2; no clear D gene. The CDR3 runs to 14 residues. CDR1 and CDR2 from the germline V gene are GTSNPN and SVGIG (reference sequence). The V end was cut by 0 bases, the J end by 0 bases, with 5 bases between. CDR3 bases: TGTGCCTGGAGTGTCGCTTCGAACACCGGGGAGCTGTTTTTT. Amino acids: CAWSVASNTGELFF.

The chain links TRBV7-2 to TRBJ2-7, with D maybe TRBD1 (5 bases). The CDR3 is made up of 12 amino acids. V lost 5 bases and J lost 6, with 11 bases in between. Germline assignment: CDR1 SGHTA and CDR2 FQGNSA. The CDR3 sequence is CASSPAGLEQYF. CDR3 in DNA: TGTGCCAGCAGCCCCGCAGGGCTCGAGCAGTACTTC.

The CDR3 loop reads CASSFRDYYEQYF. The CDR3 nucleotides are TGTGCCAGCAGCTTCCGGGACTACTACGAGCAGTACTTC. The V gene is TRBV7-2, the J gene TRBJ2-7; 7 bases are shared with TRBD2. CDR3 length equals 13 residues. Germline assignment: CDR1 SGHTA and CDR2 FQGNSA. V lost 3 bases and J lost 3; bases outside the gene matches: 2.

The chain links TRBV4-3 to TRBJ2-7; D remains ambiguous. This CDR3 region has 9 residues. The germline CDR1 and CDR2 sequences are LGHNA and YSLEER. The CDR3 is CASSQVSHV. In DNA form, the CDR3 reads TGCGCCAGCAGCCAAGTTTCCCACGTC.

This clonotype was observed many times. The rearrangement links TRBV10-3 to TRBJ1-5; D uncertain. V was trimmed by 9 bases and J by 1 base, leaving 10 bases between them. Germline CDR1 ENHRY, CDR2 SYGVKD. This CDR3 contains 13 residues. CDR3 sequence: CAIRQDSNQPQHF. The CDR3 DNA follows: TGTGCCATAAGACAAGACAGCAATCAGCCCCAGCATTTT.

This clonotype was counted only a few times. The DNA of the CDR3 is TGTGCCAGCAGTACCCTCAGGGGGTCACCCCTCCACTTT. Its translation: CASSTLRGSPLHF. This sequence joins TRBV6-5 and TRBJ1-6, with TRBD1 matching 7 bases. Germline CDR1 MNHEY, CDR2 SVGAGI. J gave up 10 bases and V 5 bases, and 5 bases lay outside the gene matches. The CDR3 is 13 amino acids.

This clonotype appeared once. The genes are TRBV5-8 and TRBJ2-6, with D maybe TRBD1 (6 bases). V was pared by 2 bases and J by 4 bases, with 10 bases between. Germline CDR1 SGHTS, CDR2 YDEGEE. The CDR3 totals 15 residues. The DNA of the CDR3 is TGTGCCAGCAGCTTCACAGGGTCAGGGGCCAACGTCCTGACTTTC. Encoded protein: CASSFTGSGANVLTF.

The rearrangement links TRBV4-2 to TRBJ2-1; possibly TRBD1 for D (6 bases). V was clipped by 3 bases and J by 8 bases, with 11 bases between them. The CDR3 is made up of 13 amino acids. Per the germline V gene, CDR1 is LGHNA and CDR2 is YNFKEQ. In DNA form, the CDR3 reads TGTGCCAGCAGCCATGTACAGGGCTATGAGCAGTTCTTC. It is translated as CASSHVQGYEQFF.

In this sample, this clonotype turned up a few times. The V and J genes are TRBV24-1 and TRBJ2-1; TRBD1 matches 10 bases. The V gene end was trimmed by 6 bases and the J gene end by 3 bases; junction bases not matched to a gene: 4. This CDR3 has 15 amino acids. The germline CDR1 and CDR2 sequences are KGHDR and SFDVKD. CDR3 sequence (DNA): TGTGCCACCAGTCCCGGGGACAGGGGCTACAATGAGCAGTTCTTC. Protein: CATSPGDRGYNEQFF.

A few counts support this clonotype. V is TRBV5-1 and J is TRBJ2-5; TRBD2 aligns across 8 bases. The J segment lost 2 bases and the V segment lost 0 bases, leaving 6 bases of the junction unmatched. Germline V CDR1 and CDR2: SGHRS, YFSETQ. The CDR3 totals 16 residues. The CDR3 DNA is TGCGCCAGCAGCTTGGCGGCGCGGGGGGCACAAGAGACCCAGTACTTC. Its protein is CASSLAARGAQETQYF.

V is TRBV20-1 and J is TRBJ1-1; no clear D. Trimming left V 0 bases short and J 10 bases short, with 12 bases between. The CDR3 has 12 amino acids. In germline, CDR1 is DFQATT, CDR2 SNEGSKA (reference sequence). This chain's CDR3 is CSAREGGLSAFF. CDR3 bases: TGCAGTGCTAGAGAAGGAGGGCTGTCAGCTTTCTTT.

The V and J genes are TRBV5-1 and TRBJ1-3, with TRBD1 as a possible D gene (5 bases). CDR3 length: 14 residues. Germline V gene sequence: CDR1 SGHRS, CDR2 YFSETQ. V was pared by 7 bases and J by 0 bases, with 11 bases between. In DNA, the CDR3 is TGCGCCAGCGGGACGGGAGACTCTGGAAACACCATATATTTT. It specifies CASGTGDSGNTIYF.

This clonotype was seen a few times. The J gene is TRBJ1-2, the V gene TRBV6-6; D unresolved. This CDR3 region has 15 residues. Germline V gives CDR1 MNHNY, CDR2 SVGAGI (reference sequence). V shed 6 bases and J shed 8 bases, with 22 bases lying between them. In DNA form, the CDR3 reads TGTGCCAGCAGCCGAGTTGTCGGTCAAGCGGAGGGCTACACCTTC. Protein sequence: CASSRVVGQAEGYTF.

This clonotype appeared a few times. This chain connects TRBV7-3 to TRBJ1-2; D is ambiguous. Trimming pared 5 bases from V and 4 bases from J, leaving 14 bases between. The CDR3 sequence is 14 residues long. CDR1 and CDR2 (germline): SGHTA, FQGTGA. For the CDR3, the DNA is TGTGCCAGCAGCACACCACGGCTGTTCTATGGCTACACCTTC. It yields the protein CASSTPRLFYGYTF.

In its sample, this clonotype was seen a few times. This rearrangement joins TRBV5-1 to TRBJ2-1; 7 positions match TRBD1. The length of the CDR3 is 13 residues. Trimming cost V 4 bases and J 9 bases; bases outside gene matches: 7. Germline values: CDR1 SGHRS, CDR2 YFSETQ. The CDR3 here is CASSNQGVGEQFF. The CDR3 DNA sequence: TGCGCCAGCAGCAACCAGGGGGTTGGTGAGCAGTTCTTC.

The table lists this clonotype with a few counts. V and J are TRBV20-1 and TRBJ1-5; D remains ambiguous. The germline V gene has CDR1 DFQATT and CDR2 SNEGSKA (reference sequence). The CDR3 consists of 15 residues. Trimming pared 3 bases from V and 0 bases from J, leaving 12 bases between. CDR3 sequence reads: CSARPGSYSNQPQHF. The CDR3 DNA reads TGCAGTGCTAGGCCCGGGTCCTATAGCAATCAGCCCCAGCATTTT.

This clonotype was counted only a few times. Here the CDR3 reads CASSQDRPPGAEQYV. CDR3 coding DNA: TGCGCCAGCAGCCAAGATAGGCCACCTGGGGCCGAGCAGTACGTC. This chain links TRBV4-3 with TRBJ2-7; maybe TRBD1 (5 bases). The germline V gene has CDR1 LGHNA and CDR2 YSLEER. With 0 bases removed from V and 6 bases from J, the gap between germline ends came to 15 bases. The CDR3 is 15 amino acids.

This clonotype was counted only a few times. V gene TRBV9 combines with J gene TRBJ2-1; 8 positions match TRBD2. With V trimmed by 3 bases and J by 7 bases, 12 bases remained unmatched. From germline, CDR1 is SGDLS and CDR2 YYNGEE. The CDR3 is 16 amino acids. The CDR3 sequence: CASSGRIRGGKNEQFF. CDR3 sequence (DNA): TGTGCCAGCAGCGGGCGCATCCGGGGGGGGAAGAATGAGCAGTTCTTC.

V usage is TRBV6-6 and J usage is TRBJ2-7, with 11 bases identical to TRBD2. The CDR3 consists of 16 residues. Per germline, CDR1 MNHNY and CDR2 SVGAGI (reference sequence). The CDR3 coding sequence is TGTGCCAGCAGTGACTCTCGTACTAGCGGGGGTTACGAGCAGTACGTC. It translates to CASSDSRTSGGYEQYV.

CDR3 coding DNA: TGTGCCAGCAGCCTGGACACTGAAAAACTGTTTTTT. Protein: CASSLDTEKLFF. This rearrangement joins TRBV3-1 to TRBJ1-4; D is perhaps TRBD1 (5 bases). Germline V gene sequence: CDR1 LGHDT, CDR2 YNNKEL (reference sequence). The CDR3 is 12 residues long. Trimming took 4 bases from V and 7 from J, leaving 7 bases between them.

This chain uses TRBV6-5 with TRBJ1-2; D ambiguous. Trimming left V 2 bases short and J 8 bases short, with 18 bases between. The CDR3 is 15 amino acids. The germline CDR1 and CDR2 sequences are MNHEY and SVGAGI. This CDR3 reads CASSYASPRGPGYTF. The DNA for the CDR3 is TGTGCCAGCAGTTACGCATCTCCCCGGGGTCCAGGCTACACCTTC.

This clonotype was seen only a few times. In nucleotides, the CDR3 is TGTGCCAGCAGCTTAAATACGGGGGCGCAGGAGACCCAGTACTTC. This sequence encodes CASSLNTGAQETQYF. The V gene is TRBV7-2, the J gene TRBJ2-5; D may correspond to TRBD1 or TRBD2 (6 bases each). The germline V and J ends were trimmed by 2 bases and 5 bases, with 15 bases remaining between them. The germline V gene has CDR1 SGHTA and CDR2 FQGNSA. The CDR3 is 15 residues long.

The chain is built from TRBV7-2 and TRBJ2-7; 7 bases are a match to TRBD1. J gave up 5 bases and V 5 bases, and 9 bases lay outside the gene matches. This CDR3 is 14 amino acids long. Per the germline V gene, CDR1 is SGHTA and CDR2 is FQGNSA. The CDR3 spells CASSQKDRADEQYF. The CDR3 nucleotides are TGTGCCAGCAGCCAAAAAGACAGGGCTGACGAGCAGTACTTC. The full variable domain, completed using reference TRBV7-2 and TRBJ2-7, is GAGVSQSPSNKVTEKGKDVELRCDPISGHTALYWYRQSLGQGLEFLIYFQGNSAPDKSGLPSDRFSAERTGGSVSTLTIQRTQQEDSAVYLCASSQKDRADEQYFGPGTRLTVT.

The sample holds a few counts of this clonotype. This sequence joins TRBV6-1 and TRBJ2-2, with 7 bases lining up with TRBD2. CDR1 and CDR2 (germline): MNHNS, SASEGT. V gave up 6 bases and J gave up 0 bases; unmatched junction bases: 1. This CDR3 is 14 amino acids long. CDR3 DNA: TGTGCCAGCAGGGGGGGGGCGAACACCGGGGAGCTGTTTTTT. Its protein product is CASRGGANTGELFF.